This T cell receptor beta chain was documented in a study of T cell repertoires in cytomegalovirus infection. Study-wide background: Public signatures in TCR beta pointed to CMV infection and matching HLA type. Study-wide results and limits: Ex vivo responses were dominated by HLA-C-restricted CMV-specific TCR beta clonotypes.

This clonotype appeared many times. Antigen unknown. MiXCR was run by TCRdb on the reads, yielding one entry per CDR3 protein. The sample gives about 900,000 distinct CDR3 sequences, 31% of which show up once; roughly 13% is in the top ten. Per germline, CDR1 SGHTA and CDR2 FQGNSA. The CDR3 runs 14 residues. V was cut by 5 bases and J by 4 bases, with 15 bases left in between. The sequence came from a human donor in good health (CMV status not recorded). Some clones in this sample may be carry-over from other donors' samples. This chain joins TRBV7-2 and TRBJ2-7, with D possibly matching TRBD2 (6 bases). The sample was cultured CD8+ T cells from PBMCs, taken from culture after CMV antigen stimulation. CDR3 protein: CASSPRSSGYEQYF. The CDR3 DNA reads as TGTGCCAGCAGCCCGCGGAGTAGCGGATACGAGCAGTACTTC.